What follows are 6 T cell receptor beta chains derived from one specimen sequenced in a study of PD-L1 blockade in urothelial cancer. Clones were read by immunoSEQ multiplex PCR, and TCRdb kept only the in-frame ones, dropping some. The sample yields some 51,000 clones, more than 75% seen once. Here the sequenced sample was PBMCs, taken around atezolizumab (anti-PD-L1) treatment. These TCRs come from a man between 60 and 75 years old with urothelial cancer.

This sequence joins TRBV19 and TRBJ2-1; 9 bases are shared with TRBD1. V was pared by 3 bases and J by 1 base, with 4 bases of the junction left unmatched. This CDR3 contains 16 residues. Germline V gene data show CDR1 as LNHDA and CDR2 as SQIVND (reference sequence). CDR3 sequence (DNA): TGTGCCAGTAGTATGGGGACAGGGAAATCCTACAATGAGCAGTTCTTC. It yields the protein CASSMGTGKSYNEQFF.

J is TRBJ2-7 and V is TRBV6-5; 8 positions agree with TRBD1. V lost 5 bases, J lost 5 bases, and 5 bases stayed unmatched. In germline, CDR1 is MNHEY, CDR2 SVGAGI. This CDR3 has 13 amino acids. The CDR3 reads CASSRTGSNEQYF. For the CDR3, the DNA is TGTGCCAGCAGTAGGACAGGGTCCAACGAGCAGTACTTC.

The chain uses TRBV9 and TRBJ1-2; 7 positions match TRBD1. Germline V lookup: CDR1 SGDLS, CDR2 YYNGEE. With 4 bases clipped from V and 6 bases from J, the junction kept 6 bases outside the gene matches. This CDR3 is built from 13 residues. The DNA for the CDR3 is TGTGCCAGCAGCCCTCGACAGGGTGATGGCTACACCTTC. Translated: CASSPRQGDGYTF.

The chain couples TRBV5-1 to TRBJ1-2; unclear D gene. The CDR3 has 13 residues. V gave up 3 bases and J gave up 6 bases, with 12 bases separating them. Germline V gene data show CDR1 as SGHRS and CDR2 as YFSETQ. The CDR3 nucleotides read TGCGCCAGCAGCTCAGAGGGATCAGATGGCTACACCTTC. Its translation: CASSSEGSDGYTF.

The gene calls are TRBV7-9 and TRBJ2-5; tentatively, D is TRBD1 (6 bases). The germline gives CDR1 SEHNR, CDR2 FQNEAQ (reference sequence). Trimming shortened V by 1 base and J by 4 bases, and 10 bases separated the two germline ends. The CDR3 sequence is 14 residues long. The CDR3 nucleotides read TGTGCCAGCAGCTTAGGGGGGCCGGGAGAGACCCAGTACTTC. Residues: CASSLGGPGETQYF.

This chain uses TRBV27 with TRBJ1-2; possibly TRBD1 for D (5 bases). Trimming took off 4 bases at V and 6 bases at J, with 18 bases between the two ends. The CDR3 has 15 amino acids. Germline V gene lookup returns CDR1 MNHEY and CDR2 SMNVEV (reference sequence). The CDR3 protein is CASSSSAPGEDGYTF. The CDR3 DNA reads TGTGCCAGCAGTTCCTCCGCCCCGGGGGAGGATGGCTACACCTTC.